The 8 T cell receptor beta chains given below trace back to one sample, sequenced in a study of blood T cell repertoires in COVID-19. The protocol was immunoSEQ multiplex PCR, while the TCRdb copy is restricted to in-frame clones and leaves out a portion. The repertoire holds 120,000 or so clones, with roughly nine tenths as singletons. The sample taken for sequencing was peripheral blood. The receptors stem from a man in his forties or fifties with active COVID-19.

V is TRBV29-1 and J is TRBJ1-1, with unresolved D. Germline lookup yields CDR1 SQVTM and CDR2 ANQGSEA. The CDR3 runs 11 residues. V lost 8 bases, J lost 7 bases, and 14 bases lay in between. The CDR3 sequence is CSTGKALEAFF. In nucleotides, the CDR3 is TGCAGCACGGGAAAAGCCCTTGAAGCTTTCTTT.

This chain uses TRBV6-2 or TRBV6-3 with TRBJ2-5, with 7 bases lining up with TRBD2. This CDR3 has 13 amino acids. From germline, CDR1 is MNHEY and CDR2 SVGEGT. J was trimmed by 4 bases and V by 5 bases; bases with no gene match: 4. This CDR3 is CASSGGGTETQYF. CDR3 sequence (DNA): TGTGCCAGCAGTGGCGGGGGAACAGAGACCCAGTACTTC.

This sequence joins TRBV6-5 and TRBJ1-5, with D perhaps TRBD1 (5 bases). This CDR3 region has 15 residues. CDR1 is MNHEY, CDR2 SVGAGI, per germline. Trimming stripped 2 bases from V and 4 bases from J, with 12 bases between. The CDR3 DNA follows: TGTGCCAGCAGTTACGGGGGGACCAAAAATCAGCCCCAGCATTTT. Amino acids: CASSYGGTKNQPQHF.

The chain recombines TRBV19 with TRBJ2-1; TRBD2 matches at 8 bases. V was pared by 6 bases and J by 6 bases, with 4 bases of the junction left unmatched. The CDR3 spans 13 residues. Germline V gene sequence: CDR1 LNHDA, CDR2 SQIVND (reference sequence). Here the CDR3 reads CASRTGTSNEQFF. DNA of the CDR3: TGTGCCAGTAGGACCGGGACTAGCAATGAGCAGTTCTTC.

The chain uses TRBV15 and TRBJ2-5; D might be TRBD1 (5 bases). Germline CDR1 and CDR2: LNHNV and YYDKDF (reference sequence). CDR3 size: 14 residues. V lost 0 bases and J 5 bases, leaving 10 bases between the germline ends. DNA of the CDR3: TGTGCCACCAGCAGAGATTTGAACAGGGAGACCCAGTACTTC. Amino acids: CATSRDLNRETQYF.

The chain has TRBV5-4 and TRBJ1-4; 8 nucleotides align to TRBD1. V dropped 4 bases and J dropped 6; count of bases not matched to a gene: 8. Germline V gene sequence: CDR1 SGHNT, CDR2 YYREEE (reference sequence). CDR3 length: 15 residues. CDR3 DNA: TGTGCCAGCAGCCCAGAAACAGGGGGAGATGAAAAACTGTTTTTT. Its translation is CASSPETGGDEKLFF.

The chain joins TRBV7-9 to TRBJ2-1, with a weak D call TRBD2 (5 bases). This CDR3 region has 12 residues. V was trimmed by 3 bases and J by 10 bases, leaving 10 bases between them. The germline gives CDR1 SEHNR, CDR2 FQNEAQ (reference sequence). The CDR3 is CASSLGEGEQFF. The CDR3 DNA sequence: TGTGCCAGCAGCTTGGGCGAGGGCGAGCAGTTCTTC.

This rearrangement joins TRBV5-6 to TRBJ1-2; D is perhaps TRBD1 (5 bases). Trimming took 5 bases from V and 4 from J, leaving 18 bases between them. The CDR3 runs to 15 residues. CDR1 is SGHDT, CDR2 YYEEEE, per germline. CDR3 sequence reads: CASSPQSTVFYGYTF. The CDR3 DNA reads TGTGCCAGCAGTCCCCAGTCGACAGTTTTCTATGGCTACACCTTC.